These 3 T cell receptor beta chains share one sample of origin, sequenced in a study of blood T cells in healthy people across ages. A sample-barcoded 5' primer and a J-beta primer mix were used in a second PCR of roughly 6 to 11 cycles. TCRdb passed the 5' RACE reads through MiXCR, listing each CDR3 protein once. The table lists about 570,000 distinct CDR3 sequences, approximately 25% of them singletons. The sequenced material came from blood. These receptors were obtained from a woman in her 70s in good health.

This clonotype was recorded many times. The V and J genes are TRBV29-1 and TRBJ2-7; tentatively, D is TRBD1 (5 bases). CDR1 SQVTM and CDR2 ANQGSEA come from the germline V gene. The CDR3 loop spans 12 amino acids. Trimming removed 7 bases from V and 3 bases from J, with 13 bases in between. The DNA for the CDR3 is TGCAGCGCAACTAATCAGGGCTACGAGCAGTACTTC. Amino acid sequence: CSATNQGYEQYF.

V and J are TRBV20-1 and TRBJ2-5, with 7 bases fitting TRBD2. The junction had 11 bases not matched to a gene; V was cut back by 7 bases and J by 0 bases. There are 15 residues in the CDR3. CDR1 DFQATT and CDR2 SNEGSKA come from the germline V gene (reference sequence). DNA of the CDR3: TGCAGTGGATCGGGACTAAGCGGGGACCAAGAGACCCAGTACTTC. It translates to CSGSGLSGDQETQYF.

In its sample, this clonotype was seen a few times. The CDR3 DNA reads as TGCAGTGCTAGTGAAGGGCTAGCTGGTCGAGAGCAGTACTTC. It is translated as CSASEGLAGREQYF. The gene calls are TRBV20-1 and TRBJ2-7, with D maybe TRBD2 (5 bases). Germline V lookup: CDR1 DFQATT, CDR2 SNEGSKA (reference sequence). The V end lost 3 bases, the J end lost 7 bases, and 19 bases lay between the germline ends. The CDR3 loop spans 14 amino acids.